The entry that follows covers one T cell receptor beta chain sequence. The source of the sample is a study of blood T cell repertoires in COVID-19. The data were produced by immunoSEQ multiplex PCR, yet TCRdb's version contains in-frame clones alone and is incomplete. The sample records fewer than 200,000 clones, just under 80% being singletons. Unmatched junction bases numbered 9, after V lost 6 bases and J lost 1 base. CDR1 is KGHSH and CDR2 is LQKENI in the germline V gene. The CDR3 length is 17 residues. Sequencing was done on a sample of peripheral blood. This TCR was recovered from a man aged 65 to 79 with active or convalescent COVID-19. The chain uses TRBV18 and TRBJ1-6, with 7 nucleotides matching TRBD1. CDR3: CASSQSGGTSYNSPLHF. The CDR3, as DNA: TGTGCCAGCTCTCAATCAGGGGGAACGTCCTATAATTCACCCCTCCACTTT.